These 27 T cell receptor beta chains were all obtained from the same sample, sequenced in a study of cytomegalovirus exposure and HLA in healthy donors. PCR amplification relied on 60 Vbeta primers (plus 13 Jbeta primers). Produced via immunoSEQ multiplex PCR; TCRdb's table is partial and in-frame only. The sample consists of some 160,000 clones, around 73% of them appearing once. Sequences were obtained from PBMCs. The receptor source for this set is a male donor in good health and CMV-seronegative.

The chain uses TRBV28 and TRBJ1-2, with 10 positions matching TRBD1. CDR1 MDHEN and CDR2 SYDVKM come from the germline V gene. The J segment lost 5 bases and the V segment lost 5 bases, leaving 8 bases of the junction unmatched. CDR3 length: 15 residues. DNA of the CDR3: TGTGCCAGCAGTACCCCCCTGGGACAGGGGTATGGCTACACCTTC. Its translation: CASSTPLGQGYGYTF.

The count of this clone is one. The chain recombines TRBV28 with TRBJ2-1, with TRBD2 matching 9 bases. Trimming at V came to 1 base and at J to 5 bases, leaving 3 bases not matched to a gene. Germline CDR1 reads MDHEN; CDR2 reads SYDVKM. This CDR3 is 15 amino acids long. DNA for the CDR3: TGTGCCAGCAGTTTATTGTTAGCGGGAGACAATGAGCAGTTCTTC. It codes for CASSLLLAGDNEQFF.

This chain connects TRBV19 to TRBJ2-5; 7 bases map to TRBD1. The CDR3 length is 16 residues. Germline loops: CDR1 LNHDA, CDR2 SQIVND (reference sequence). With 3 bases clipped from V and 5 bases from J, the junction kept 12 bases outside the gene matches. The CDR3 sequence: CASSIIGGASVETQYF. CDR3 DNA: TGTGCCAGTAGTATTATAGGGGGCGCCTCGGTGGAGACCCAGTACTTC.

The rearrangement joins TRBV7-9 to TRBJ2-7; D may be TRBD1 (6 bases). Between the trimmed V and J ends, which lost 5 bases and 2 bases, there was a span of 13 bases. The CDR3 is 14 amino acids. The germline CDR1 and CDR2 sequences are SEHNR and FQNEAQ (reference sequence). The CDR3 loop is CASSRGQKTYEQYF. The CDR3 region has the DNA TGTGCCAGCAGCCGGGGACAAAAAACCTACGAGCAGTACTTC. The variable domain in full, completed from reference TRBV7-9 and TRBJ2-7, reads DTGVSQNPRHKITKRGQNVTFRCDPISEHNRLYWYRQTLGQGPEFLTYFQNEAQLEKSRLLSDRFSAERPKGSFSTLEIQRTEQGDSAMYLCASSRGQKTYEQYFGPGTRLTVT.

This clone was seen just once. The chain carries TRBV4-3 and TRBJ1-2; 8 bases are shared with TRBD1. After removal of 0 bases from V and 0 bases from J, the junction contained 9 bases not matched to a gene. CDR1 is LGHNA, CDR2 YSLEER, per germline. CDR3 length: 18 amino acids. CDR3 in amino acids: CASSQDPRQGISNYGYTF. CDR3 coding DNA: TGCGCCAGCAGCCAAGACCCCAGACAGGGGATCTCTAACTATGGCTACACCTTC.

This clone was counted only a few times. This CDR3 reads CASSLGGKDEKLFF. In nucleotides, the CDR3 is TGCGCCAGCAGCTTGGGAGGGAAAGATGAAAAACTGTTTTTT. The chain recombines TRBV5-1 with TRBJ1-4; D gene uncertain. This CDR3 is 14 amino acids long. Germline CDR1 reads SGHRS; CDR2 reads YFSETQ. With 0 bases removed from V and 6 bases from J, the gap between germline ends came to 9 bases.

This clone occurred once. The gene calls are TRBV14 and TRBJ1-2, with D unclear. This CDR3 comprises 14 residues. Germline loops: CDR1 SGHDN, CDR2 FVKESK. The V and J ends lost 1 base and 5 bases respectively, with 11 bases between them. The DNA of the CDR3 is TGTGCCAGCAGCCAAGTGGGCCAGTTTTATGGCTACACCTTC. This codes for CASSQVGQFYGYTF.

This clone appeared a few times. The chain has TRBV6-4 and TRBJ2-3; possibly TRBD2 for D (7 bases). This CDR3 has 14 amino acids. Per germline, CDR1 MRHNA and CDR2 SNTAGT. The V end lost 2 bases, the J end lost 2 bases, and 8 bases lay between the germline ends. The CDR3 is CASSDGGATDTQYF. The CDR3 DNA reads as TGTGCCAGCAGTGACGGGGGGGCCACAGATACGCAGTATTTT.

The chain is built from TRBV19 and TRBJ2-5, with 14 bases matching TRBD2. The length of the CDR3 is 16 residues. Germline V CDR1 and CDR2: LNHDA, SQIVND (reference sequence). Germline trimming cut 5 bases from V and 1 base from J; bases unmatched to any gene: 3. CDR3 nucleotide sequence: TGTGCCAGTAGTCCGGGACTAGCGGGGGCCCAAGAGACCCAGTACTTC. It yields the protein CASSPGLAGAQETQYF. Combining the CDR3 with reference TRBV19 and TRBJ2-5 gives the whole variable domain DGGITQSPKYLFRKEGQNVTLSCEQNLNHDAMYWYRQDPGQGLRLIYYSQIVNDFQKGDIAEGYSVSREKKESFPLTVTSAQKNPTAFYLCASSPGLAGAQETQYFGPGTRLLVL.

The chain employs TRBV5-6 and TRBJ1-5; no definite D call. The CDR3 spans 13 residues. Germline V gene lookup returns CDR1 SGHDT and CDR2 YYEEEE. The germline V and J ends were trimmed by 4 bases and 1 base, with 6 bases remaining between them. The DNA of the CDR3 is TGTGCCAGCAGCACGGGGAGCAATCAGCCCCAGCATTTT. This sequence encodes CASSTGSNQPQHF.

This clone has only one observation. V is TRBV5-1 and J is TRBJ1-4; D remains unclear. Germline V gives CDR1 SGHRS, CDR2 YFSETQ. Trimming left V 4 bases short and J 7 bases short, with 11 bases between. CDR3 size: 13 residues. As DNA, the CDR3 is TGCGCCAGCAGCAAGACGGGTACTGAAAAACTGTTTTTT. Residues: CASSKTGTEKLFF.

This chain joins TRBV4-3 and TRBJ1-1; weak D call: TRBD1 (6 bases). This CDR3 spans 15 amino acids. V was cut by 6 bases and J by 3 bases, with 17 bases left in between. The germline gives CDR1 LGHNA, CDR2 YSLEER. DNA for the CDR3: TGCGCCAGCAGTCTTATAGTCCAGGGGTACACTGAAGCTTTCTTT. Encoded protein: CASSLIVQGYTEAFF.

The rearrangement uses TRBV4-3 and TRBJ1-2, with D tentatively TRBD1 (6 bases). Trimming removed 1 base from V and 3 bases from J, with 12 bases in between. CDR3 length equals 15 residues. The germline gives CDR1 LGHNA, CDR2 YSLEER. The CDR3 sequence is CASSQGRGGYYGYTF. CDR3 bases: TGCGCCAGCAGCCAAGGTAGAGGGGGTTACTATGGCTACACCTTC.

This clone was counted a single time. In DNA, the CDR3 is TGTGCCAGCAGCCCGACGGGGACTAGCGGAGAGACCCAGTACTTC. This translates into CASSPTGTSGETQYF. This chain joins TRBV11-2 and TRBJ2-5, with TRBD2 matching 11 bases. Germline lookup yields CDR1 SGHAT and CDR2 FQNNGV. V lost 5 bases and J lost 4; bases outside the gene matches: 6. The CDR3 loop spans 15 amino acids.

This clone was seen only a few times. Compared with germline, one end of the junction differs, possibly owing to a read error. The chain couples TRBV7-7 to TRBJ2-5; possibly TRBD2 for D (7 bases). Germline CDR1 and CDR2: SSHAT and FNYEAQ (reference sequence). The CDR3 covers 15 residues. The CDR3 loop is CASSLGGGASETQYF. As DNA, the CDR3 is TGTGCTAGCAGCTTAGGTGGGGGGGCCTCCGAGACCCAGTACTTC.

Details on this clone: Relative to the germline gene, one junction end is altered; a read error may explain this. The J gene is TRBJ2-3, the V gene TRBV7-7; 10 bases agree with TRBD2. Germline CDR1 reads SSHAT; CDR2 reads FNYEAQ (reference sequence). The CDR3 extends over 15 amino acids. The CDR3 nucleotides are TGTGCTAGCAGCCAAGGGACTAGCGGCACAGATACGCAGTATTTT. Protein product: CASSQGTSGTDTQYF.

The V gene is TRBV5-4, the J gene TRBJ2-1, with D perhaps matching TRBD2 (5 bases). CDR1 and CDR2 (germline): SGHNT, YYREEE (reference sequence). Trimming removed 5 bases at V and 0 bases at J, with 12 bases between. The CDR3 consists of 15 residues. CDR3 in DNA: TGTGCCAGCAGATCGGACGGGAACTCCTACAATGAGCAGTTCTTC. This sequence encodes CASRSDGNSYNEQFF.

This chain joins TRBV7-2 and TRBJ2-3; D call uncertain. The germline gives CDR1 SGHTA, CDR2 FQGNSA. The CDR3 is made up of 16 amino acids. The ends were cut back, 4 bases at V and 0 bases at J, with 14 bases in the middle. The CDR3 loop reads CASSSLGRQSTDTQYF. DNA for the CDR3: TGTGCCAGCAGCTCTCTTGGCAGGCAGAGCACAGATACGCAGTATTTT.

The J gene is TRBJ1-1, the V gene TRBV27; the D gene is possibly TRBD1 (5 bases). Germline CDR1 reads MNHEY; CDR2 reads SMNVEV (reference sequence). With 3 bases removed from V and 1 base from J, the gap between germline ends came to 12 bases. The CDR3 totals 15 residues. In nucleotides, the CDR3 is TGTGCCAGCAGTTTTAAAGGGGCTAAGAACACTGAAGCTTTCTTT. It yields the protein CASSFKGAKNTEAFF.

Notes on this clone: Other DNA sequences from this sample encode an identical CDR3 as well. J is TRBJ1-1 and V is TRBV5-1, with TRBD1 matching over 9 bases. The V gene's germline CDR1 is SGHRS and CDR2 YFSETQ. V lost 3 bases, J lost 2 bases, and 2 bases stayed unmatched. There are 14 residues in the CDR3. CDR3 DNA sequence: TGCGCCAGCAGCTCGGGACAGGGTAACACTGAAGCTTTCTTT. Translating it yields CASSSGQGNTEAFF.

In its sample, this clone was seen a few times. The J gene is TRBJ2-2, the V gene TRBV11-2; D may be TRBD2 (7 bases). V shed 7 bases and J shed 7 bases, with 28 bases lying between them. The CDR3 consists of 18 residues. Germline values: CDR1 SGHAT, CDR2 FQNNGV. The CDR3: CASTSPEGGAVVDGELFF. In DNA form, the CDR3 reads TGTGCCAGCACCTCTCCTGAAGGGGGGGCCGTAGTGGACGGGGAGCTGTTTTTT.

The chain is built from TRBV28 and TRBJ1-4, with 11 bases that match TRBD1. Germline CDR1 and CDR2: MDHEN and SYDVKM. The V and J ends lost 5 bases and 9 bases, in that order; junction bases with no gene match: 11. The CDR3 is 16 residues long. The DNA for the CDR3 is TGTGCCAGCAGTCCTATCAGGACAGGGGGCTTGAAAAAACTGTTTTTT. Residues: CASSPIRTGGLKKLFF.

The chain uses TRBV5-1 and TRBJ1-1; weak D call: TRBD1 (5 bases). V was cut by 4 bases and J by 1 base, with 29 bases left in between. This CDR3 spans 20 amino acids. Germline V gives CDR1 SGHRS, CDR2 YFSETQ. As DNA, the CDR3 is TGCGCCAGCAGCACCCGGGGGTTCCACCCCTCCCCACCCACGAACACTGAAGCTTTCTTT. Protein: CASSTRGFHPSPPTNTEAFF.

The chain carries TRBV7-8 and TRBJ2-7, with 7 bases that match TRBD1. The CDR3 contains 16 residues. From germline, CDR1 is SGHVS and CDR2 FQNEAQ. The ends lost 4 bases at V and 2 bases at J; junction bases unmatched: 11. The CDR3 DNA reads TGTGCCAGCAGCTACAGGGGCGGTACTCTAGCCTACGAGCAGTACTTC. Protein product: CASSYRGGTLAYEQYF.

The V gene is TRBV6-1, the J gene TRBJ1-2, with TRBD1 as a possible D gene (5 bases). V lost 4 bases, J lost 7 bases, and 19 bases lay in between. There are 15 residues in the CDR3. Germline values: CDR1 MNHNS, CDR2 SASEGT. CDR3 amino acids: CASSGASWGVGGYTF. Here the CDR3 DNA reads TGTGCCAGCAGTGGCGCATCTTGGGGGGTGGGTGGCTACACCTTC.

The rearrangement uses TRBV28 and TRBJ1-5; the D is unclear. Trimming took 6 bases from V and 6 from J, leaving 6 bases between them. CDR1 and CDR2 from the germline V gene are MDHEN and SYDVKM. The CDR3 is 11 residues long. This CDR3 reads CASRGSQPQHF. The DNA of the CDR3 is TGTGCCAGCAGGGGGAGTCAGCCCCAGCATTTT.

V and J are TRBV6-5 and TRBJ2-1, with 7 positions matching TRBD2. From germline, CDR1 is MNHEY and CDR2 SVGAGI. There are 13 residues in the CDR3. The V segment lost 4 bases and the J segment 10 bases; nucleotides outside the gene matches: 7. The CDR3 DNA follows: TGTGCCAGCAGTTCCGGGATTAGCGGGGAGCAGTTCTTC. Its protein is CASSSGISGEQFF.